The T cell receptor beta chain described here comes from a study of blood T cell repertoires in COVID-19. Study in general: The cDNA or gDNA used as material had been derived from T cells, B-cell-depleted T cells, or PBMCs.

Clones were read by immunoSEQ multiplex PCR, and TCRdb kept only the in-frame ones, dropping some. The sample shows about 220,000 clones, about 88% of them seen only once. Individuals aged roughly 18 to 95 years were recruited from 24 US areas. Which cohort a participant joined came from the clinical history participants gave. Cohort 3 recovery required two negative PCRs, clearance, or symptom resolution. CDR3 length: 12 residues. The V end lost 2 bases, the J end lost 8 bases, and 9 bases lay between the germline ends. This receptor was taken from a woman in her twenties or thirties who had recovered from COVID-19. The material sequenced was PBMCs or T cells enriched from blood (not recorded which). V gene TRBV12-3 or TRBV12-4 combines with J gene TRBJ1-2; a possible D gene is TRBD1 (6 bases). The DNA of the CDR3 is TGTGCCAGCAGTTTATCAGGGGAGGGCTACACCTTC. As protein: CASSLSGEGYTF.